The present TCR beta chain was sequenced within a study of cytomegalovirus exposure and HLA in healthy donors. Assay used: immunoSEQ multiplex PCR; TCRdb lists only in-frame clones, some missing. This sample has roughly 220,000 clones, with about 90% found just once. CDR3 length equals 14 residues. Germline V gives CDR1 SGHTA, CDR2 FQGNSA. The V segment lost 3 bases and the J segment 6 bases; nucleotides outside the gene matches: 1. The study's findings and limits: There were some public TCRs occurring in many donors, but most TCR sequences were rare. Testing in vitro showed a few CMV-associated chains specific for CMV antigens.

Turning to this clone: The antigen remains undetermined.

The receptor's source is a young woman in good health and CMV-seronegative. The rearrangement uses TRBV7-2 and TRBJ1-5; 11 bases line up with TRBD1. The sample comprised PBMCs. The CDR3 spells CASSFGTGGQPQHF. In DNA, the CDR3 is TGTGCCAGCAGCTTCGGGACAGGGGGTCAGCCCCAGCATTTT.